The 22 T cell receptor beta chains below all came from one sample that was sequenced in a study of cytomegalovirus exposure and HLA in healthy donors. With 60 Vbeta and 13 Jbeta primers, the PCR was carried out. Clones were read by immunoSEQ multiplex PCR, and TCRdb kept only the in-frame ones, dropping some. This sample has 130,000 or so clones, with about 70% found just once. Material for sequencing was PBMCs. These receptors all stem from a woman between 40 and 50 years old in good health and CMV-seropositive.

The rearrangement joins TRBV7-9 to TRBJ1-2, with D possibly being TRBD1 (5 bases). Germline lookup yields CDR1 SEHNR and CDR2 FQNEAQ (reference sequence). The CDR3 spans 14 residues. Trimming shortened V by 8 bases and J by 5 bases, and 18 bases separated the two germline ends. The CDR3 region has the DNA TGTGCCAGCGCCCTCCCCGGACGGGGGTATGGCTACACCTTC. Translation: CASALPGRGYGYTF.

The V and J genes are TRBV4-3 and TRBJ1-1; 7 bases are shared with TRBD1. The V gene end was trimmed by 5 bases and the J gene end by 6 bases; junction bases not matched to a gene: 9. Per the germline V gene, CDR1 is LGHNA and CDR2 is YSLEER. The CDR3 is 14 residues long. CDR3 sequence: CASSSRGEAPEAFF. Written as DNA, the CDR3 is TGCGCCAGCAGCTCCAGGGGGGAGGCTCCTGAAGCTTTCTTT.

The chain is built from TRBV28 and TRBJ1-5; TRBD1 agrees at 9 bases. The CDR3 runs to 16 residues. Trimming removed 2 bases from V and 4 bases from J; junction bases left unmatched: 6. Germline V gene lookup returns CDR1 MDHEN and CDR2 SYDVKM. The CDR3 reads CASSLSIGTGNQPQHF. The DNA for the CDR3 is TGTGCCAGCAGTTTAAGTATTGGGACAGGGAATCAGCCCCAGCATTTT.

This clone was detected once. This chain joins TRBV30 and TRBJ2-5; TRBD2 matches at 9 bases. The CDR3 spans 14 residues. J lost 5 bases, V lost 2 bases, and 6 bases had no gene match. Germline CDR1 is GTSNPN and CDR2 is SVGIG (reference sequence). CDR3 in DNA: TGTGCCTGGAGTCGCGGGGGGGCCGGGGAGACCCAGTACTTC. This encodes CAWSRGGAGETQYF. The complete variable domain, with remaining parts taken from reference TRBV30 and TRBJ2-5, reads SQTIHQWPATLVQPVGSPLSLECTVEGTSNPNLYWYRQAAGRGLQLLFYSVGIGQISSEVPQNLSASRPQDRQFILSSKKLLLSDSGFYLCAWSRGGAGETQYFGPGTRLLVL.

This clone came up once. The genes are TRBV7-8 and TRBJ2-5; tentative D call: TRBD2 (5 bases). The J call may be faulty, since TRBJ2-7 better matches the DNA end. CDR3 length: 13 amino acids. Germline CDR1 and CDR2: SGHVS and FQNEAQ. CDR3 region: CASRIHEGYEQYF. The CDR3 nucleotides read TGTGCCAGCAGAATCCACGAGGGCTACGAGCAGTACTTC.

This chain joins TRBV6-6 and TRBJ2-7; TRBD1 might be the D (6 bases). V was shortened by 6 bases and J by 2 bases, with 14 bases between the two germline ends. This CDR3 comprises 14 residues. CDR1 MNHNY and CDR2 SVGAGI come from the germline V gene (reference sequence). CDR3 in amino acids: CASSSGQLTYEQYF. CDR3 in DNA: TGTGCCAGCAGCTCTGGACAGTTAACCTACGAGCAGTACTTC.

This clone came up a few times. Here the CDR3 reads CASSVLKAAGVGQPQHF. The CDR3 DNA sequence: TGTGCCAGCAGTGTCCTTAAAGCGGCGGGGGTCGGTCAGCCCCAGCATTTT. This chain uses TRBV6-1 with TRBJ1-5; possibly TRBD1 for D (5 bases). V lost 4 bases to trimming and J lost 6 bases, with 22 bases between them. Germline-derived CDR1 and CDR2 are MNHNS and SASEGT. The CDR3 consists of 17 residues.

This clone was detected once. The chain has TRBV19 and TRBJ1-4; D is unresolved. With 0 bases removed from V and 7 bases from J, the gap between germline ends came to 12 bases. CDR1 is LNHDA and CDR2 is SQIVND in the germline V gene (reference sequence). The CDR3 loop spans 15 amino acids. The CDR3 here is CASSIEGRTREKLFF. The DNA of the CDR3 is TGTGCCAGTAGTATAGAGGGGAGAACTCGTGAAAAACTGTTTTTT.

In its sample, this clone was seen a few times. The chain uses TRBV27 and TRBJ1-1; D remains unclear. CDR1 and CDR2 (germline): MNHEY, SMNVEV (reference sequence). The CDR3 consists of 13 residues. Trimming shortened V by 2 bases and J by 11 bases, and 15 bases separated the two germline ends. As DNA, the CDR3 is TGTGCCAGCAGTTTAATCCGGGGTCGAGTCGCTTTCTTT. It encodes CASSLIRGRVAFF.

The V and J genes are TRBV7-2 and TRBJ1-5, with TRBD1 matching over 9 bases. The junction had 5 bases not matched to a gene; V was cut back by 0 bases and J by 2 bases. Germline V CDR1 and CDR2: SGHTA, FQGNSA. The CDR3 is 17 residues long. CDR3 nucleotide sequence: TGTGCCAGCAGCTTAGCGAAGACAGGGGGAGGCAATCAGCCCCAGCATTTT. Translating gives CASSLAKTGGGNQPQHF.

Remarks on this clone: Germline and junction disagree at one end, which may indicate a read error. In nucleotides, the CDR3 is TGTGCCAGCAGCCGGACAGCTCCGCCCTATGAGCAGTACTTC. This sequence encodes CASSRTAPPYEQYF. The chain couples TRBV6-5 to TRBJ2-7; D might be TRBD1 (6 bases). The CDR3 extends over 14 amino acids. Germline V CDR1 and CDR2: MNHEY, SVGAGI.

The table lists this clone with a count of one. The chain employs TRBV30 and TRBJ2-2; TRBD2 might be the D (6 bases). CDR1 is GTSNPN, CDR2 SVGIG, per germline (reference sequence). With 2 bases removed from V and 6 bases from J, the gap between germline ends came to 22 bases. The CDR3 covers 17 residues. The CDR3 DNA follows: TGTGCCTGGAGTTCGGAGCTATTCGGGGGAAGGGCCGGGGAGCTGTTTTTT. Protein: CAWSSELFGGRAGELFF.

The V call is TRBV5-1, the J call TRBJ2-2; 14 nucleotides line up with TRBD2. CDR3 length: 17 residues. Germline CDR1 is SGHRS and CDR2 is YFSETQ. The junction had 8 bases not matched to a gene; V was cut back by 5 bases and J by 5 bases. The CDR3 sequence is CASSSPGLAGVTGELFF. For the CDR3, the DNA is TGCGCCAGCAGTTCTCCGGGACTAGCGGGGGTTACCGGGGAGCTGTTTTTT.

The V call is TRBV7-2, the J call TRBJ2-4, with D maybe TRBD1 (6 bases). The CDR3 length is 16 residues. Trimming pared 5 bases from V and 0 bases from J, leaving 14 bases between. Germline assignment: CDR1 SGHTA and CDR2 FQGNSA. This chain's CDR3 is CASSLDRTLAKNIQYF. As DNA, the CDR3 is TGTGCCAGCAGCCTCGACAGGACGCTAGCCAAAAACATTCAGTACTTC.

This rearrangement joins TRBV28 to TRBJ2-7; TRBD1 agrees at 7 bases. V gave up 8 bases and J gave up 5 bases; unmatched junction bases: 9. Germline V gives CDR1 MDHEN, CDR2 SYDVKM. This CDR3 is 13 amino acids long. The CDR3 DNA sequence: TGTGCCAGCCGCACAGGACAGGTGGACGAGCAGTACTTC. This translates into CASRTGQVDEQYF.

The CDR3 sequence is CASSPSSSQETQYF. CDR3 nucleotides: TGTGCCAGCTCACCATCGAGCTCCCAAGAGACCCAGTACTTC. The V call is TRBV18, the J call TRBJ2-5; no reliable D call. The CDR3 is 14 amino acids. V gave up 2 bases and J gave up 1 base, with 8 bases separating them. Germline values: CDR1 KGHSH, CDR2 LQKENI.

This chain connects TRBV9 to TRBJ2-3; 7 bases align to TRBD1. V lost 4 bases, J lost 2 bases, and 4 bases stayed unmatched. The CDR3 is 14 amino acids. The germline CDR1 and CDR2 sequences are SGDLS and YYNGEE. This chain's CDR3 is CASSTGQFTDTQYF. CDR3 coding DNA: TGTGCCAGCAGCACGGGACAGTTCACAGATACGCAGTATTTT.

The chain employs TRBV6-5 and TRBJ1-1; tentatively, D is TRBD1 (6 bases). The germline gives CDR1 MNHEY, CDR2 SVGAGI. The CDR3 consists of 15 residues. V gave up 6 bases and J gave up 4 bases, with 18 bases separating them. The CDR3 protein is CASSRDGGGGTEAFF. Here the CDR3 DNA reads TGTGCCAGCAGCCGAGACGGAGGGGGGGGCACTGAAGCTTTCTTT.

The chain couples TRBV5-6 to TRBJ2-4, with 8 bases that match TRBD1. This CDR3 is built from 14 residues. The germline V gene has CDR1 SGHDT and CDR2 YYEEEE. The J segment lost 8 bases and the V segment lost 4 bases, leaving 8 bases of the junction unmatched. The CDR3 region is CASSLGQGLDIQYF. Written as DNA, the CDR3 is TGTGCCAGCAGCCTAGGACAGGGTCTGGACATTCAGTACTTC. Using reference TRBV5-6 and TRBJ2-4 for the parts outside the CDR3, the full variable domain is DAGVTQSPTHLIKTRGQQVTLRCSPKSGHDTVSWYQQALGQGPQFIFQYYEEEERQRGNFPDRFSGHQFPNYSSELNVNALLLGDSALYLCASSLGQGLDIQYFGAGTRLSVL.

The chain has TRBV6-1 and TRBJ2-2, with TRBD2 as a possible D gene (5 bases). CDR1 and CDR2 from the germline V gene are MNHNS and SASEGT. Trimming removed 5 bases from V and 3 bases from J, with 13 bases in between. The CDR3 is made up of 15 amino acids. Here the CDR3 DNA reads TGTGCCAGCAGTACCCGTACGGGGTACACCGGGGAGCTGTTTTTT. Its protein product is CASSTRTGYTGELFF.

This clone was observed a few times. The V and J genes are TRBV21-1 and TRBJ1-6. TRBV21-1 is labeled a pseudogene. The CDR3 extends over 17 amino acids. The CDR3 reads CASSPPGWSSYNSPLHF. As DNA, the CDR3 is TGTGCCAGCAGCCCACCCGGGTGGAGCTCCTATAATTCACCCCTCCACTTT.

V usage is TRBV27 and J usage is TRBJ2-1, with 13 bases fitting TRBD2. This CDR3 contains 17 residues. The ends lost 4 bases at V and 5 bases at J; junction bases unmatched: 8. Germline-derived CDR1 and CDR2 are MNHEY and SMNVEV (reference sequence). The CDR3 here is CASSSPTGLAGNNEQFF. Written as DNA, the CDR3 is TGTGCCAGCAGTTCCCCCACGGGACTAGCGGGAAACAATGAGCAGTTCTTC.